These 3 T cell receptor beta chains were all obtained from the same sample, sequenced in a study of blood T cells in healthy people across ages. The second PCR ran about 6 to 11 cycles with a sample-barcoded 5' primer and J-beta primers. TCRdb passed the 5' RACE reads through MiXCR, listing each CDR3 protein once. The table records around 1,100,000 distinct CDR3 sequences, roughly two fifths of them present only once. Sequencing input: blood. These TCRs come from a man younger than 30 in good health.

This chain uses TRBV4-2 with TRBJ1-2, with 9 bases identical to TRBD1. Trimming cost V 4 bases and J 2 bases; bases outside gene matches: 8. CDR3 length equals 16 residues. The germline V gene has CDR1 LGHNA and CDR2 YNFKEQ. The CDR3 here is CASSPSGQGTNYGYTF. The CDR3 coding sequence is TGTGCCAGCAGCCCATCCGGACAGGGGACGAACTATGGCTACACCTTC.

There are a few counts of this clonotype. The V and J genes are TRBV4-3 and TRBJ2-5; D call uncertain. With 0 bases removed from V and 9 bases from J, the gap between germline ends came to 14 bases. CDR1 LGHNA and CDR2 YSLEER come from the germline V gene. The CDR3 is 14 residues long. DNA for the CDR3: TGCGCCAGCAGCCAAGAGAGGTCGGGCGGTGCCCAGTACTTC. It yields the protein CASSQERSGGAQYF.

This clonotype has at least ten counts. This rearrangement joins TRBV20-1 to TRBJ1-5, with D possibly TRBD1 on 5 matching bases. Trimming pared 4 bases from V and 6 bases from J, leaving 10 bases between. The CDR3 loop spans 12 amino acids. In germline, CDR1 is DFQATT, CDR2 SNEGSKA (reference sequence). CDR3 coding DNA: TGCAGTGCTAAACCAGGGAGTCAGCCCCAGCATTTT. Protein sequence: CSAKPGSQPQHF.